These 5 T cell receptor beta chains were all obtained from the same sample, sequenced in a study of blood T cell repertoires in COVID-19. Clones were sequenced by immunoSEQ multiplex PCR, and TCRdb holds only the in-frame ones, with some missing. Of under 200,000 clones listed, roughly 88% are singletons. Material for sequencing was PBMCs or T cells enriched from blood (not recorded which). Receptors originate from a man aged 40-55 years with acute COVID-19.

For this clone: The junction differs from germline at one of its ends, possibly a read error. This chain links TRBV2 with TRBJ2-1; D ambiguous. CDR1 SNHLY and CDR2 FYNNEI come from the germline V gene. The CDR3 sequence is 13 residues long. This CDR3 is CASKRSSNNEQFF. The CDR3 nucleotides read TGTGCCAGCAAACGAAGCTCCAACAATGAGCAGTTCTTC.

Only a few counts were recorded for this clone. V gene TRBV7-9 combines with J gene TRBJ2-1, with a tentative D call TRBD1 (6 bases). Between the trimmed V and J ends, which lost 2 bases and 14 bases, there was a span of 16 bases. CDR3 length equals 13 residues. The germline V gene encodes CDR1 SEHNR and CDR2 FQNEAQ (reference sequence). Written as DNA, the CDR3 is TGTGCCAGCAGCTTACCCGAGGGGGTAGAAGAGTTCTTC. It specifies CASSLPEGVEEFF.

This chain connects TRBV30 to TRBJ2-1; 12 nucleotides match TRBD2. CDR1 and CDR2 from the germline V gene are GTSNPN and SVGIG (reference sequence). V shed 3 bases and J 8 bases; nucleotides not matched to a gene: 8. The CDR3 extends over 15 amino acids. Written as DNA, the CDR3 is TGTGCCTGGAGGATTACTAGCGGGAGGTTGGATGAGCAGTTCTTC. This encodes CAWRITSGRLDEQFF.

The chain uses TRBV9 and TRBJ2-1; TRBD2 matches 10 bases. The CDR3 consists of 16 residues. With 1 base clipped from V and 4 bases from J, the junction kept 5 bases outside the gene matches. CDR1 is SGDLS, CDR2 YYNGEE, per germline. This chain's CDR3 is CASSVSGTSAYNEQFF. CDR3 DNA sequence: TGTGCCAGCAGCGTATCCGGGACTAGCGCGTACAATGAGCAGTTCTTC. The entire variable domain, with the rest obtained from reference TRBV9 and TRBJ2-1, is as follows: DSGVTQTPKHLITATGQRVTLRCSPRSGDLSVYWYQQSLDQGLQFLIQYYNGEERAKGNILERFSAQQFPDLHSELNLSSLELGDSALYFCASSVSGTSAYNEQFFGPGTRLTVL.

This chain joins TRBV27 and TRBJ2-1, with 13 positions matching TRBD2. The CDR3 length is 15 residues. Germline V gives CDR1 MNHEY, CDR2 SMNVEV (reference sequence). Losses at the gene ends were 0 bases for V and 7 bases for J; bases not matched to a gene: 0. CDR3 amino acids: CASSLSTSGRNEQFF. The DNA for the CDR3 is TGTGCCAGCAGTTTATCGACTAGCGGGAGGAATGAGCAGTTCTTC.